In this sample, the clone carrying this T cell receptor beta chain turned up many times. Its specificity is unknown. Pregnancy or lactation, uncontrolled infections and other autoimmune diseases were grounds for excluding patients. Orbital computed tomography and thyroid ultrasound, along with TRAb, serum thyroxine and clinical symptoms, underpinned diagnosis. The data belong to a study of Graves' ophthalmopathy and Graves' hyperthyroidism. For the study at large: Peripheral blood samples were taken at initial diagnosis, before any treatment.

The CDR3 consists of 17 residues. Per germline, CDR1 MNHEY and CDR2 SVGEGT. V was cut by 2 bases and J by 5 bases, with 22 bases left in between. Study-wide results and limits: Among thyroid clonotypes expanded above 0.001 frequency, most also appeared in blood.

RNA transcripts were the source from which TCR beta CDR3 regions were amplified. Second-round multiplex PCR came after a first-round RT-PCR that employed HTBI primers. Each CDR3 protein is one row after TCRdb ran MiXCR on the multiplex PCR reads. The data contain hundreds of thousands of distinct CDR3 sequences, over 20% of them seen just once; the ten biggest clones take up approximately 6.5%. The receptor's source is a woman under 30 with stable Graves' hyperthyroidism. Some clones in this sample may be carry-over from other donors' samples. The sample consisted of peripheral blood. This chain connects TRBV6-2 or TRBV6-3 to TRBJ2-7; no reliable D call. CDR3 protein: CASSYRLTGERAHEQYF. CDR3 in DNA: TGTGCCAGCAGTTACCGTTTGACTGGAGAAAGGGCTCACGAGCAGTACTTC.